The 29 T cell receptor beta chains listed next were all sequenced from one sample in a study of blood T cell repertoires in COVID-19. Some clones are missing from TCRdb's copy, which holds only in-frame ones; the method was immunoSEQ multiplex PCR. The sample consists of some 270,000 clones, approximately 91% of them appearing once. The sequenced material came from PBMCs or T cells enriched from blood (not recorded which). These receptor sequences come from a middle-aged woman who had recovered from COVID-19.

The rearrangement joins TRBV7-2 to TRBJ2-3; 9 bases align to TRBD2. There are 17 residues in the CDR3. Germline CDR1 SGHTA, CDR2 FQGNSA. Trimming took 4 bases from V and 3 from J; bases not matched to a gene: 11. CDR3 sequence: CASSSGVAGVRTDTQYF. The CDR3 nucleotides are TGTGCCAGCAGCTCTGGGGTAGCGGGAGTAAGGACAGATACGCAGTATTTT.

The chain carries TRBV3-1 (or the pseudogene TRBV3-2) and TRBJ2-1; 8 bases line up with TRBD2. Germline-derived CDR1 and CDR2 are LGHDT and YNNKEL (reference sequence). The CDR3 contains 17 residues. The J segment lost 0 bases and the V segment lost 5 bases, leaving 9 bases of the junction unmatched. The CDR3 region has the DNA TGTGCCAGCAGCTCACCTAGCGGGTTTGGCTCCTACAATGAGCAGTTCTTC. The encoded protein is CASSSPSGFGSYNEQFF.

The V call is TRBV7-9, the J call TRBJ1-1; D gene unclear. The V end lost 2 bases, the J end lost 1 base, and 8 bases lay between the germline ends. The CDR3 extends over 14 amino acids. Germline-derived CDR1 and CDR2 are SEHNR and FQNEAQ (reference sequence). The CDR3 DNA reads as TGTGCCAGCAGCTTATCTGCGGAGAACACTGAAGCTTTCTTT. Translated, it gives CASSLSAENTEAFF.

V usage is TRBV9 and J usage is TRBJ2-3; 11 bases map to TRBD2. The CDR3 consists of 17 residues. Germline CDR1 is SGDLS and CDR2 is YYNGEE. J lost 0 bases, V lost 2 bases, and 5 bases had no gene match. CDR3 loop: CASSVGLAGGSTDTQYF. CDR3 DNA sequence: TGTGCCAGCAGCGTTGGCCTAGCGGGGGGTAGCACAGATACGCAGTATTTT.

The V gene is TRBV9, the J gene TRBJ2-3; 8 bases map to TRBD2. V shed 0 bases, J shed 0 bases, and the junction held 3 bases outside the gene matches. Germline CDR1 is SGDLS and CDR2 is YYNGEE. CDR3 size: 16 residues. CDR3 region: CASSVAGGGSTDTQYF. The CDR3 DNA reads TGTGCCAGCAGCGTAGCGGGCGGGGGGAGCACAGATACGCAGTATTTT.

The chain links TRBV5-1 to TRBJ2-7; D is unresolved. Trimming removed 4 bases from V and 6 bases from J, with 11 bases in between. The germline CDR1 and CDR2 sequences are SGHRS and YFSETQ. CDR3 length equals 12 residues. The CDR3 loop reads CASSELGSEQYF. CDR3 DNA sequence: TGCGCCAGCAGCGAGCTAGGCTCCGAGCAGTACTTC. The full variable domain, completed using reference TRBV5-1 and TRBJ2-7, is KAGVTQTPRYLIKTRGQQVTLSCSPISGHRSVSWYQQTPGQGLQFLFEYFSETQRNKGNFPGRFSGRQFSNSRSEMNVSTLELGDSALYLCASSELGSEQYFGPGTRLTVT.

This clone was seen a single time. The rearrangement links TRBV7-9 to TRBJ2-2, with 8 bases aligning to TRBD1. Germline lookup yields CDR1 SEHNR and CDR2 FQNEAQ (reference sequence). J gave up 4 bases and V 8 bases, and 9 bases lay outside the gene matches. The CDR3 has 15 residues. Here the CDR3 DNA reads TGTGCCAGCGTCAAACAGGGGGTCACCACCGGGGAGCTGTTTTTT. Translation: CASVKQGVTTGELFF.

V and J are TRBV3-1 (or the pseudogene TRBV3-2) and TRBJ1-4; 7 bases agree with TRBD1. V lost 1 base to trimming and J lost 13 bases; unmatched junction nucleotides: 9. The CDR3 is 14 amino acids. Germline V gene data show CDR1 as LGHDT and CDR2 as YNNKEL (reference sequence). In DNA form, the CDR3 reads TGTGCCAGCAGCCAAGTTCTAAATCAGGGGGGACTGTTTTTT. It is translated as CASSQVLNQGGLFF.

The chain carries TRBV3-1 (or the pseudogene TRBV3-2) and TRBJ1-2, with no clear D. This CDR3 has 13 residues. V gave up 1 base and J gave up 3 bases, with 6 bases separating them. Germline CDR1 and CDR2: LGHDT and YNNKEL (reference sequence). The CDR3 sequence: CASSQGGYYGYTF. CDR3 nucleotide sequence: TGTGCCAGCAGCCAAGGAGGGTACTATGGCTACACCTTC.

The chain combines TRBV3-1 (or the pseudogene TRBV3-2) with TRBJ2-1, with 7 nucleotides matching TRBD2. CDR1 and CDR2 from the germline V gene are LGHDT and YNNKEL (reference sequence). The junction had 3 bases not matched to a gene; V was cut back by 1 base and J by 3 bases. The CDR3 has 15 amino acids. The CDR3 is CASSQAGGSYNEQFF. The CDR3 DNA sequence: TGTGCCAGCAGCCAAGCGGGCGGGAGCTACAATGAGCAGTTCTTC.

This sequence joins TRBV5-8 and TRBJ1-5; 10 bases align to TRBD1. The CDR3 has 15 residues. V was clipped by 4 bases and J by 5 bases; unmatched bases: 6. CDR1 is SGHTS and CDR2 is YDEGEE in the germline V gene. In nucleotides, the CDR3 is TGTGCCAGCAGCGGGGGACAGGGGTTCTATCAGCCCCAGCATTTT. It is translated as CASSGGQGFYQPQHF.

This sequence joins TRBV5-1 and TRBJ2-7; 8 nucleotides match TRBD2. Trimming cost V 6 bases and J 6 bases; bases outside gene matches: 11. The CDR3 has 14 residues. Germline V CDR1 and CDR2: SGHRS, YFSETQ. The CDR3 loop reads CASKPERGSSEQYF. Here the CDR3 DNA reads TGCGCCAGCAAACCTGAGCGGGGGTCGTCCGAGCAGTACTTC.

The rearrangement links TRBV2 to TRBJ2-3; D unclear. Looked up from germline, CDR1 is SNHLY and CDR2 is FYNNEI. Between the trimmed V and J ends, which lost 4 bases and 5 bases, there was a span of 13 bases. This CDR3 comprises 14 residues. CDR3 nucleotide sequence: TGTGCCAGCAGTGCCCGGGTCACCGGAGATACGCAGTATTTT. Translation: CASSARVTGDTQYF.

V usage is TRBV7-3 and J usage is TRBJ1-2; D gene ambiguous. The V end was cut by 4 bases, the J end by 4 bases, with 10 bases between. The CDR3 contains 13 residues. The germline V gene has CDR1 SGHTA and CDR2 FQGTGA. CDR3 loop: CASSSRGGYGYTF. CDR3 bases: TGTGCCAGCAGCTCCCGGGGAGGCTATGGCTACACCTTC.

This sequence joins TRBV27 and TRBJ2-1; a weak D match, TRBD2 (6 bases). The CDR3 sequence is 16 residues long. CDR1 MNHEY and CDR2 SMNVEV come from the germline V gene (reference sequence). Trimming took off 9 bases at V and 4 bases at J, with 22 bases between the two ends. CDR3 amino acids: CARPLGDFTNYNEQFF. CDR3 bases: TGTGCCAGACCTCTCGGGGACTTCACTAATTACAATGAGCAGTTCTTC.

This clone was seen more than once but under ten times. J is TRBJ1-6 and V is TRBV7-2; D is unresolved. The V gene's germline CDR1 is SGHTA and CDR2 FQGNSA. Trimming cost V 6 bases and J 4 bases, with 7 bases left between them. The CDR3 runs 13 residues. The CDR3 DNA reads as TGTGCCAGCAGAACAGCTTATAATTCACCCCTCCACTTT. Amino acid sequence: CASRTAYNSPLHF. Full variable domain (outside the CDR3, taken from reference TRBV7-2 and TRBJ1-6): GAGVSQSPSNKVTEKGKDVELRCDPISGHTALYWYRQSLGQGLEFLIYFQGNSAPDKSGLPSDRFSAERTGGSVSTLTIQRTQQEDSAVYLCASRTAYNSPLHFGNGTRLTVT.

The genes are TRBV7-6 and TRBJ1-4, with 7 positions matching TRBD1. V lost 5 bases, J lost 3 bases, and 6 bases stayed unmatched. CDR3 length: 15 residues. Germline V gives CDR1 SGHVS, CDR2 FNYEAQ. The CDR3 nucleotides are TGTGCCAGCAGCGCGATGGGACAGTCTAATGAAAAACTGTTTTTT. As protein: CASSAMGQSNEKLFF.

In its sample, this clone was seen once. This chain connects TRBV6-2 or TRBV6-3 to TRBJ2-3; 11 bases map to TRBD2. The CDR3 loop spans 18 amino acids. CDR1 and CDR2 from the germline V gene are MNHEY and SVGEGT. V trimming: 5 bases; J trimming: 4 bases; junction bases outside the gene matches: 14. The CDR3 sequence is CASSQGTSGSLVPDTQYF. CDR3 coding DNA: TGTGCCAGCAGTCAAGGGACTAGCGGCAGCTTAGTTCCAGATACGCAGTATTTT.

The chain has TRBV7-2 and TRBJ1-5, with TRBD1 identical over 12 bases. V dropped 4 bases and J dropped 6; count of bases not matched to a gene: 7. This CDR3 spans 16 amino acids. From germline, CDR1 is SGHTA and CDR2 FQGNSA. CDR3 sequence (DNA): TGTGCCAGCAGCTATAGGGGACAGGGGGCGACTCAGCCCCAGCATTTT. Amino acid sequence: CASSYRGQGATQPQHF.

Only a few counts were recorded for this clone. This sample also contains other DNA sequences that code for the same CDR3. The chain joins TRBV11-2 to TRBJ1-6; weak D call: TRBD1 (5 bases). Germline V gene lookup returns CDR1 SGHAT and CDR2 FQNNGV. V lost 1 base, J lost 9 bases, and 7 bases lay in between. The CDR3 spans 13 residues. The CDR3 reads CASSLGGVSPLHF. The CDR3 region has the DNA TGTGCCAGCAGCTTAGGGGGGGTTTCACCCCTCCACTTT.

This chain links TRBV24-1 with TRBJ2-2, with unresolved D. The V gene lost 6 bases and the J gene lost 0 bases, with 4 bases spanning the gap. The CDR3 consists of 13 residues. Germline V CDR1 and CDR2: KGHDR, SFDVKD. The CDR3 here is CATSQSNTGELFF. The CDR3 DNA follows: TGTGCCACCAGTCAGTCGAACACCGGGGAGCTGTTTTTT.

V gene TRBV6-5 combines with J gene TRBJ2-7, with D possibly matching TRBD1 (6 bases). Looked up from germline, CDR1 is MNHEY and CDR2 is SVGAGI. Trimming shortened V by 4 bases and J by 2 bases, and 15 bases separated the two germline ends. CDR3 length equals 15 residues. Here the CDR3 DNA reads TGTGCCAGCAGTTCCCCGGACAGAATCCCCTACGAGCAGTACTTC. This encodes CASSSPDRIPYEQYF.

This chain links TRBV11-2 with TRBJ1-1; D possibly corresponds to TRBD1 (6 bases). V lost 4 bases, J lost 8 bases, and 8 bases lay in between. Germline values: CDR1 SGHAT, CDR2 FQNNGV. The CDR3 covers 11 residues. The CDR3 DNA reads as TGTGCCAGCAGCTCCCAGGGGGAAGCTTTCTTT. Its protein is CASSSQGEAFF.

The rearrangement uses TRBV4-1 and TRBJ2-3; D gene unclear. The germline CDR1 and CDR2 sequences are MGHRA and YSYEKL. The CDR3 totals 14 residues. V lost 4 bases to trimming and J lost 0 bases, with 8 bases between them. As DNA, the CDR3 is TGCGCCAGCAGCCGCCCCGGGAGCACAGATACGCAGTATTTT. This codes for CASSRPGSTDTQYF.

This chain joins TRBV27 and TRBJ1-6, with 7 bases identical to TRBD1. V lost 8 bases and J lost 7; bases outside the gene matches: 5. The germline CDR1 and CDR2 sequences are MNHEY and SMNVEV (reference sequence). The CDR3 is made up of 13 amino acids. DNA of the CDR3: TGTGCCAGCTCTTGGACAGGAAATTCACCCCTCCACTTT. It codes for CASSWTGNSPLHF.

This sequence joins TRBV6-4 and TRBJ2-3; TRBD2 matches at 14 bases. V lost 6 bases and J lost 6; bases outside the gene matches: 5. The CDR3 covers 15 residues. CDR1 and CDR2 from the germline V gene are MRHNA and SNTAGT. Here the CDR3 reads CASSRLAGGPDTQYF. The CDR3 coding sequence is TGTGCCAGCAGCAGACTAGCGGGAGGGCCGGATACGCAGTATTTT.

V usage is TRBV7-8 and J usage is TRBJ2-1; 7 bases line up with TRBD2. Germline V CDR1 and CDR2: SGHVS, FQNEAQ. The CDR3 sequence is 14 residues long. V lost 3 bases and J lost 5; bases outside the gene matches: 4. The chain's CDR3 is CASSFREVDNEQFF. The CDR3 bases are TGTGCCAGCAGCTTCCGGGAGGTAGACAATGAGCAGTTCTTC.

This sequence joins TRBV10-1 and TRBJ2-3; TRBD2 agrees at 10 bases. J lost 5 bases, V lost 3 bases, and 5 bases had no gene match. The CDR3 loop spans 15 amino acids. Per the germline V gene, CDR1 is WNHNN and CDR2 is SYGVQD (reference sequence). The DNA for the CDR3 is TGCGCCAGCAGTGACAGCGGGGGGGCCGGAGATACGCAGTATTTT. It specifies CASSDSGGAGDTQYF.

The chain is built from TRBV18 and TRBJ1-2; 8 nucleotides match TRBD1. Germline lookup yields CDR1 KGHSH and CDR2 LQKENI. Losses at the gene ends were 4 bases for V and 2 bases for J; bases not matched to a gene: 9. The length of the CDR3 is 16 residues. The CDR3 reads CASSRNPTGENYGYTF. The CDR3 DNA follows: TGTGCCAGCTCACGCAACCCGACAGGGGAGAACTATGGCTACACCTTC.